This T cell receptor beta chain comes out of a study of Ad26.COV2.S vaccination and SARS-CoV-2 variants. Using immunoSEQ multiplex PCR, the repertoire was profiled, and TCRdb retains in-frame clones only, with some absent. Of about 400,000 clones listed, about four fifths are singletons. V was shortened by 4 bases and J by 2 bases, with 15 bases between the two germline ends. The germline V gene encodes CDR1 SGHNT and CDR2 YYREEE (reference sequence). The CDR3 sequence is 16 residues long. Treatment indicated: roughly 18 received Ad26.COV2.S at low or high dose, single or two shots; 5 received placebo; per-sample allocation not given. It was on day 63 after the first vaccine or placebo injection that samples were taken.

The V gene is TRBV5-4, the J gene TRBJ2-2; tentative D call: TRBD2 (6 bases). This sample comprised peripheral blood, obtained in a trial of Ad26.COV2.S vaccine versus placebo. The source is a person between 18 and 65 years old who received the Ad26.COV2.S COVID-19 vaccine or a placebo. CDR3 loop: CASSTRRDGNTGELFF. The DNA of the CDR3 is TGTGCCAGCAGCACCAGGCGGGACGGTAACACCGGGGAGCTGTTTTTT.